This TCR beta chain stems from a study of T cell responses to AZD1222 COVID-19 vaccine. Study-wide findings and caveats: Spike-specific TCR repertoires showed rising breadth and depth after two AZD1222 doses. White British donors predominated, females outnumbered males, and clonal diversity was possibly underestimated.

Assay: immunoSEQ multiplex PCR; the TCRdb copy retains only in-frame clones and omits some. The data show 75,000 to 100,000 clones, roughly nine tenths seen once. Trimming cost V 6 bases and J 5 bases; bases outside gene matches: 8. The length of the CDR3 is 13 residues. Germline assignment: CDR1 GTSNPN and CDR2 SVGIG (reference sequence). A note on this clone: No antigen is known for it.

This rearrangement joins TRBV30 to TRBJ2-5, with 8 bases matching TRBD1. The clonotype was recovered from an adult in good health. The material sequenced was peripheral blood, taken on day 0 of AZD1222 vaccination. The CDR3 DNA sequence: TGTGCCTGTTCAGACAGGGGTGTGGAGACCCAGTACTTC. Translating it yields CACSDRGVETQYF.